This record concerns one T cell receptor (beta chain) sequence. Its matching antigen is unknown. Trimming stripped 4 bases from V and 6 bases from J, with 15 bases between. CDR1 is SEHNR, CDR2 FQNEAQ, per germline (reference sequence). The CDR3 is made up of 15 amino acids. This sample was included in a study of cytomegalovirus exposure and HLA in healthy donors. General study results and limits: Associated with cytomegalovirus, according to the listing, were around 170 TCR beta chains.

13 Jbeta primers and 60 Vbeta primers were used for the PCR. TCRdb keeps only in-frame clones here, not all; method: immunoSEQ multiplex PCR. The table shows 63,000 or so clones, with 73% occurring only once. This clonotype was sampled from a man over 45 in good health and CMV-seronegative. Sequenced: PBMCs. This rearrangement joins TRBV7-9 to TRBJ1-4, with unresolved D. CDR3 DNA sequence: TGTGCCAGCAGCTCCGGCAGCTTCCAGGATGAAAAACTGTTTTTT. Protein product: CASSSGSFQDEKLFF.